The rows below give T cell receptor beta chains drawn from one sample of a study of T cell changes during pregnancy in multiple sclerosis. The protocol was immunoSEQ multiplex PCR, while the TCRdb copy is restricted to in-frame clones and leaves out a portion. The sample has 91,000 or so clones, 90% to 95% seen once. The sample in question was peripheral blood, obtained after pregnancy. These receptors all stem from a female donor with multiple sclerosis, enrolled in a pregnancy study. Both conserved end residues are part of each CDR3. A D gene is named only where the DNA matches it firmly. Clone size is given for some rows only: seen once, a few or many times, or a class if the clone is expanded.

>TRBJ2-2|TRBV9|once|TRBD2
CASSARPGLAVNTGELFF
TGTGCCAGCAGCGCCCGACCCGGACTAGCGGTCAACACCGGGGAGCTGTTTTTT
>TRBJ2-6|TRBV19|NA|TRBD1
CASSILTGPGANVLTF
TGTGCCAGTAGTATATTGACAGGGCCTGGGGCCAACGTCCTGACTTTC
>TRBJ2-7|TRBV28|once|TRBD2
CASSLSLLAGELSYEQYF
TGTGCCAGCAGTTTATCATTATTAGCGGGAGAACTCTCCTACGAGCAGTACTTC
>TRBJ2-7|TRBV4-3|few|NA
CASSQEWRALGLYEQYF
TGCGCCAGCAGCCAAGAGTGGCGGGCGCTAGGGCTCTACGAGCAGTACTTC
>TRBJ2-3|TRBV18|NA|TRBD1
CASSPGQVGTDTQYF
TGTGCCAGCTCACCGGGACAGGTCGGCACAGATACGCAGTATTTT
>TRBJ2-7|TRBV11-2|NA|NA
CASSLGWTVPWEQYF
TGTGCCAGCAGCTTAGGTTGGACAGTCCCCTGGGAGCAGTACTTC
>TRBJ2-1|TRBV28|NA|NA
CASSLSFQGTYNEQFF
TGTGCCAGCAGTTTATCATTTCAGGGTACCTACAATGAGCAGTTCTTC
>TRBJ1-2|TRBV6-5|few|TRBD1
CASIAGQGRGGYTF
TGTGCCAGCATCGCAGGACAGGGGAGGGGTGGCTACACCTTC
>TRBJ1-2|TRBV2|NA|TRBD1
CASRGTGGDYGYTF
TGTGCCAGCAGAGGGACAGGGGGCGACTATGGCTACACCTTC
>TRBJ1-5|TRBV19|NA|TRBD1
CASKQGLSGNQPQHF
TGTGCCAGTAAACAGGGGTTGTCTGGCAATCAGCCCCAGCATTTT
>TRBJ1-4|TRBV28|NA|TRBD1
CASSGTEPGELFF
TGTGCCAGCAGCGGGACAGAGCCCGGGGAACTGTTTTTT
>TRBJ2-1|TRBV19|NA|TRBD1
CASSIGTGSYNEQFF
TGTGCCAGTAGTATTGGGACAGGCTCCTACAATGAGCAGTTCTTC
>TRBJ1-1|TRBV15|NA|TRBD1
CATSRGQGANTEAFF
TGTGCCACCAGCAGAGGGCAGGGGGCGAACACTGAAGCTTTCTTT
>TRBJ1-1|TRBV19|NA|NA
CASAGTWNTEAFF
TGTGCCAGCGCCGGGACATGGAACACTGAAGCTTTCTTT
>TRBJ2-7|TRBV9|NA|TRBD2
CASSVGLADYEQYF
TGTGCCAGCAGCGTAGGACTAGCGGACTACGAGCAGTACTTC
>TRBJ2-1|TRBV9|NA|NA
CASSSTGTNNNEQFF
TGTGCCAGCAGCAGTACCGGGACAAATAACAATGAGCAGTTCTTC
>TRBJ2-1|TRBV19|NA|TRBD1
CASSGQGLGNEQFF
TGTGCCAGTTCCGGACAGGGTCTGGGCAATGAGCAGTTCTTC
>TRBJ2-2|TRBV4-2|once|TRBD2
CASSQRLAENTGELFF
TGTGCCAGCAGCCAGAGACTAGCGGAGAACACCGGGGAGCTGTTTTTT
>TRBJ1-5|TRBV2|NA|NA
CASSERRGSNQPQHF
TGTGCCAGCAGTGAACGCAGGGGTAGCAATCAGCCCCAGCATTTT
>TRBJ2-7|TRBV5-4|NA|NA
CASSLNSAYEQYF
TGTGCCAGCAGCTTGAACTCCGCCTACGAGCAGTACTTC
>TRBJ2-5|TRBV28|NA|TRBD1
CASSLNPPGQGIRQETQYF
TGTGCCAGCAGTTTAAATCCCCCGGGACAGGGGATTCGTCAAGAGACCCAGTACTTC
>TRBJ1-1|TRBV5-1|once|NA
CASSLTGKNTEAFF
TGCGCCAGCAGCTTGACAGGGAAGAACACTGAAGCTTTCTTT
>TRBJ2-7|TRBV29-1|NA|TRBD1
CSVEGTGGYEQYF
TGCAGCGTTGAAGGGACAGGGGGTTACGAGCAGTACTTC
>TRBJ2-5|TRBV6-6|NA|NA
CASSSPRVVQETQYF
TGTGCCAGCAGTTCCCCCAGGGTTGTCCAAGAGACCCAGTACTTC
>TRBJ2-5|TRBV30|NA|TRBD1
CAWSVGLGTGKGWETQYF
TGTGCCTGGAGTGTGGGCCTGGGGACAGGGAAGGGATGGGAGACCCAGTACTTC
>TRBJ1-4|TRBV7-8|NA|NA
CASSLIDRGANEKLFF
TGTGCCAGCAGCTTGATAGACCGGGGTGCTAATGAAAAACTGTTTTTT
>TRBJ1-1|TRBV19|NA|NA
CASIELGANTEAFF
TGTGCCAGTATAGAATTGGGAGCGAACACTGAAGCTTTCTTT
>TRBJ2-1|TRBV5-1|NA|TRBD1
CASSLGTGARGNEQFF
TGCGCCAGCAGCTTGGGCACAGGGGCCAGGGGCAATGAGCAGTTCTTC
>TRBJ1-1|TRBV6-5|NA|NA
CASSTGYTEAFF
TGTGCCAGCAGTACAGGGTACACTGAAGCTTTCTTT
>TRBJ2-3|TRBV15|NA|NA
CATSREARTRVDTQYF
TGTGCCACCAGCAGAGAAGCCCGGACTCGGGTGGATACGCAGTATTTT
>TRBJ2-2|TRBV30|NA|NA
CAWSVSGSGSGELFF
TGTGCCTGGAGTGTGAGCGGGTCTGGAAGCGGGGAGCTGTTTTTT
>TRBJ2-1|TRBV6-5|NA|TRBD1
CASRETGSPYNEQFF
TGTGCCAGCAGGGAGACAGGGTCCCCGTACAATGAGCAGTTCTTC
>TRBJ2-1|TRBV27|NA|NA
CASSSAGRAPSNEQFF
TGTGCCAGCAGTTCCGCCGGCAGGGCTCCTTCAAATGAGCAGTTCTTC
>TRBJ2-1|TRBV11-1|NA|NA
CASSLSSGLYNEQFF
TGTGCCAGCAGCTTAAGCAGCGGACTATACAATGAGCAGTTCTTC
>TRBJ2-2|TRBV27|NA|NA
CASSLWAENTGELFF
TGTGCCAGCAGTTTATGGGCTGAGAACACCGGGGAGCTGTTTTTT
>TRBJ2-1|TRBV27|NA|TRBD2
CASSLLTSGRVNEQFF
TGTGCCAGCAGTCTCCTCACTAGCGGGAGGGTGAATGAGCAGTTCTTC
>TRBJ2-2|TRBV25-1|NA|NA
CASSHLGINTGELFF
TGTGCCAGCAGTCATCTCGGGATTAACACCGGGGAGCTGTTTTTT
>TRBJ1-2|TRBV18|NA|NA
CASSPDVPADGYTF
TGTGCCAGCTCACCAGATGTCCCAGCGGATGGCTACACCTTC
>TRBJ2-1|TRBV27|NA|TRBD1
CASSWTGDNEQFF
TGTGCCAGCAGTTGGACAGGGGACAATGAGCAGTTCTTC
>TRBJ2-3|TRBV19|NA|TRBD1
CASSHPSGTGGTDTQYF
TGTGCCAGTAGCCACCCTTCTGGGACAGGGGGGACAGATACGCAGTATTTT
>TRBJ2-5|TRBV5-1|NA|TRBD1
CASRKETGVGETQYF
TGCGCCAGCAGAAAGGAGACAGGGGTTGGAGAGACCCAGTACTTC
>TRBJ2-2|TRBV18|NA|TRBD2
CASSPSSAGVVPGELFF
TGTGCCAGCTCACCATCATCAGCGGGAGTGGTGCCCGGGGAGCTGTTTTTT
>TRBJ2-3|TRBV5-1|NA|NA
CASRTSRADTQYF
TGCGCCAGCAGGACATCCAGGGCAGATACGCAGTATTTT
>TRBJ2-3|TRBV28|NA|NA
CASRSQGWAQYF
TGTGCCAGCAGAAGCCAGGGTTGGGCGCAGTATTTT
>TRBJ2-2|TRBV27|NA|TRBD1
CASSYQGARDTGELFF
TGTGCCAGCAGCTACCAGGGGGCGCGGGACACCGGGGAGCTGTTTTTT
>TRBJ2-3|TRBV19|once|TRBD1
CASSAGTGGWRTDTQYF
TGTGCCAGTAGTGCCGGGACAGGGGGCTGGCGGACAGATACGCAGTATTTT
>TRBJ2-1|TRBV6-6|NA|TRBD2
CASTTISGRSPMQQFF
TGTGCCAGCACCACTATTAGCGGGAGGTCCCCAATGCAGCAGTTCTTC
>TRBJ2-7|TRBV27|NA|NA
CASSLRAGVRSGEQYF
TGTGCCAGCAGTTTAAGGGCAGGGGTCAGAAGCGGCGAGCAGTACTTC
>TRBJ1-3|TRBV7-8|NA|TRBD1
CASRFDRAGNTIYF
TGTGCCAGCAGGTTCGACAGGGCCGGAAACACCATATATTTT